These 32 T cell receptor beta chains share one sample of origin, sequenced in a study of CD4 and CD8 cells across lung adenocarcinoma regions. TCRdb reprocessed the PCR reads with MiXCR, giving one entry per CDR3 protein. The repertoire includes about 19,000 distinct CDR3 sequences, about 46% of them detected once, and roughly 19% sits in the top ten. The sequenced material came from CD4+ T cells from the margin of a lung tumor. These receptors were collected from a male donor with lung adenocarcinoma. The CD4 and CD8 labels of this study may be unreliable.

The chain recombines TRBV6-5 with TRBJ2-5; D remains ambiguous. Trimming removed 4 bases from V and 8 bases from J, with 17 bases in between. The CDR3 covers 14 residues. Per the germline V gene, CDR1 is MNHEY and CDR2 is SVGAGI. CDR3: CASSFRRRRDTQYF. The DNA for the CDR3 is TGTGCCAGCAGTTTCAGGCGGCGCCGAGACACCCAGTACTTC.

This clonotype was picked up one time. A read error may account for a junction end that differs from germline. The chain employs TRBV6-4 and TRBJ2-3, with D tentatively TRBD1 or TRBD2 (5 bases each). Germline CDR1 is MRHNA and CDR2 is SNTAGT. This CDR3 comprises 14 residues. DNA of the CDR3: TGTGCCGGCAGGGAGAGGGGCGGCAAAGATACGCAGTATTTC. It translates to CAGRERGGKDTQYF.

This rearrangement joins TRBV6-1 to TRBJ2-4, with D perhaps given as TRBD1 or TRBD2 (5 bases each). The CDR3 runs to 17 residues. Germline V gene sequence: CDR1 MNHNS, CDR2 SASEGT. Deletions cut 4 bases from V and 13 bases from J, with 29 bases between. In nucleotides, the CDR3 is TGTGCCAGCAGTGCGGCCGGACGAGGCAGGGACCAAGACACCCAGTACTTC. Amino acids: CASSAAGRGRDQDTQYF.

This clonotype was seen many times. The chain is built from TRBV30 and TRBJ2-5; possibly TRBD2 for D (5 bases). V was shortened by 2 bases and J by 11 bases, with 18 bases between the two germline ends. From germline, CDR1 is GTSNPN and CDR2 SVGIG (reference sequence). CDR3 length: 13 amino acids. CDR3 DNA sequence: TGTGCCTGGAGTCCAAGCGGTTCCTCTAAGCAGTACTTC. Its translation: CAWSPSGSSKQYF.

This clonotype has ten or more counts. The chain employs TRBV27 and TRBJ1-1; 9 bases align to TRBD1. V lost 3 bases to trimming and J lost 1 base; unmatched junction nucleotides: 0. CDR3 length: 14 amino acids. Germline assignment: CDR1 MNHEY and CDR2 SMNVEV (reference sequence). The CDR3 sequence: CASSLTGGNTEAFF. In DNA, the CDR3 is TGTGCCAGCAGTTTGACAGGGGGGAACACTGAAGCTTTCTTT.

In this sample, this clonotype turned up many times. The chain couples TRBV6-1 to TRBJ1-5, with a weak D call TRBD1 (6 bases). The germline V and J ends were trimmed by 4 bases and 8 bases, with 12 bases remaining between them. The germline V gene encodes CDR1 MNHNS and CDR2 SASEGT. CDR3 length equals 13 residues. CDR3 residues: CASSGGGVKPQHF. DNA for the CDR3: TGTGCCAGCAGTGGAGGGGGGGTGAAGCCCCAGCATTTT.

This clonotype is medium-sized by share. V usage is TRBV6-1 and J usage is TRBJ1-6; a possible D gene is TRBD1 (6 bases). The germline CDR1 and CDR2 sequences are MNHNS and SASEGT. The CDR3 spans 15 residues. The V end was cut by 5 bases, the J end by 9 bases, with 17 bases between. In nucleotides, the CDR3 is TGTGCCAGCAGTCGAGACAGGACGCTAAGTTCACCCCTCCACTTT. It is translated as CASSRDRTLSSPLHF.

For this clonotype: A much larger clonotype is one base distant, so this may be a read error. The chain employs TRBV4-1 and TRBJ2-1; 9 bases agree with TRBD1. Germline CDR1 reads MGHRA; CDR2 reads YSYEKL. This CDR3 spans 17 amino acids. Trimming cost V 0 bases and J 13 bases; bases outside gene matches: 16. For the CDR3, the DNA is TGCGCCAGCAGCCAAGATACAGGGGGCGGCCTGGGGGAGACCCAGTTCTTC. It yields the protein CASSQDTGGGLGETQFF.

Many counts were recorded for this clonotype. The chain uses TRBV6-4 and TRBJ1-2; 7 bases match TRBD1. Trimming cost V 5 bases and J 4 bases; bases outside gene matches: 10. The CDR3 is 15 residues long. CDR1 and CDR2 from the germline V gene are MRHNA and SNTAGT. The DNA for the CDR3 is TGTGCCAGCAGTCCAACAGGGGAGGGGGTCTATGGCTACACCTTC. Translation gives CASSPTGEGVYGYTF.

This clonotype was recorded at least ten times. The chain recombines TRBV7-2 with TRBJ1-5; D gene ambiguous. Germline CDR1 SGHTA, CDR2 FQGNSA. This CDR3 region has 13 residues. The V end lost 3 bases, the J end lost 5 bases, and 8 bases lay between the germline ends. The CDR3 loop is CASSLWRDQPQHF. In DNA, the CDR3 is TGTGCCAGCAGCTTGTGGAGGGATCAGCCCCAGCATTTT.

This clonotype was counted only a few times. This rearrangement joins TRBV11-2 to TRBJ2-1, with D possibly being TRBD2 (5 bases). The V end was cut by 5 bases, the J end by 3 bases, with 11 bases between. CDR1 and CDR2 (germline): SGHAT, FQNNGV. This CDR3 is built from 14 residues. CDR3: CASSPEGFYNEQFF. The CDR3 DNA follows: TGTGCCAGCAGCCCCGAGGGCTTCTACAATGAGCAGTTCTTC.

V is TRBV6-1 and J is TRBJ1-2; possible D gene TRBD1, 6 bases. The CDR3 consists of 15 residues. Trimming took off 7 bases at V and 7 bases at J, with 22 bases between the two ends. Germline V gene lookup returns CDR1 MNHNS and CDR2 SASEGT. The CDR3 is CASTRDPGGGVGYTF. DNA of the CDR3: TGTGCCAGCACGAGGGACCCCGGGGGCGGCGTTGGCTACACCTTC.

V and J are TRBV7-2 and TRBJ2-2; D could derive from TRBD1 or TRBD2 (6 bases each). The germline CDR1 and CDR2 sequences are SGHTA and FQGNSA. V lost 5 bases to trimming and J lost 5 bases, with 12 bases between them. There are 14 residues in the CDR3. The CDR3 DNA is TGTGCCAGCAGCACCAGGGGAGGAACCGGGGAGCTGTTTTTT. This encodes CASSTRGGTGELFF. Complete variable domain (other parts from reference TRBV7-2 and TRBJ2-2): GAGVSQSPSNKVTEKGKDVELRCDPISGHTALYWYRQSLGQGLEFLIYFQGNSAPDKSGLPSDRFSAERTGGSVSTLTIQRTQQEDSAVYLCASSTRGGTGELFFGEGSRLTVL.

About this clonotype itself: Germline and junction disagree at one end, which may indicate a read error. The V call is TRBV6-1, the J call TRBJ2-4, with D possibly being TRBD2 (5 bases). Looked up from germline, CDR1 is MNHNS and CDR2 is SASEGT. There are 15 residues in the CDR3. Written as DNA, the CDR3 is TGTGGCAGCAGTCCGGAGCGGTGCGCCAAAGACATGCAGTACTTC. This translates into CGSSPERCAKDMQYF.

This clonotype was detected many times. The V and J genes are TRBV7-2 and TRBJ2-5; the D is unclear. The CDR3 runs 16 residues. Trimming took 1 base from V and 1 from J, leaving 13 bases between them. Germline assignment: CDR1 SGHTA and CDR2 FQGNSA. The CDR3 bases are TGTGCCAGCAGCTTAGGGCCCTCGGGCGGCCAAGAGACCCAGTACTTC. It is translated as CASSLGPSGGQETQYF. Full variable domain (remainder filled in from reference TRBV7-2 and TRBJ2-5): GAGVSQSPSNKVTEKGKDVELRCDPISGHTALYWYRQSLGQGLEFLIYFQGNSAPDKSGLPSDRFSAERTGGSVSTLTIQRTQQEDSAVYLCASSLGPSGGQETQYFGPGTRLLVL.

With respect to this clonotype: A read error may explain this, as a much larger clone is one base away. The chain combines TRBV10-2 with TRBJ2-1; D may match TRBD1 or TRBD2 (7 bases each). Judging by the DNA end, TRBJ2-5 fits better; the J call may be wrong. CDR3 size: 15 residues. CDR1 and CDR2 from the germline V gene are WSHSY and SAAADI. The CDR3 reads CASSESEQGGETQYF. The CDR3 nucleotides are TGCGCCAGCAGTGAGTCGGAGCAGGGGGGGGAGACCCAGTACTTC.

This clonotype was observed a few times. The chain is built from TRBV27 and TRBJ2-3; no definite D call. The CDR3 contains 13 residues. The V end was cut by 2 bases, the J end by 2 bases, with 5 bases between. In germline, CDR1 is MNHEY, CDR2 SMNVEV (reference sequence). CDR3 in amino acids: CASSLRLTDTQYF. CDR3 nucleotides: TGTGCCAGCAGTTTACGACTCACAGATACGCAGTATTTT.

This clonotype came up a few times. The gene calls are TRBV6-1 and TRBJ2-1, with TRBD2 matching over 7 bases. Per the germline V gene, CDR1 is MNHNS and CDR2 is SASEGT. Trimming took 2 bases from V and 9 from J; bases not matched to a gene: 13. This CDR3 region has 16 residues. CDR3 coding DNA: TGTGCCAGCAGTGAACCGGCGGGAGTGGTGGGGGGTGAGCAGTTCTTC. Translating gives CASSEPAGVVGGEQFF.

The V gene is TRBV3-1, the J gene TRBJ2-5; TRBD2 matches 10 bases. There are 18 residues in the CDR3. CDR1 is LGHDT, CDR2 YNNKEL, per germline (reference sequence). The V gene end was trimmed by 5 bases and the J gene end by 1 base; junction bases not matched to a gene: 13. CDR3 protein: CASSFSTGLAETQETQYF. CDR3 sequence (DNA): TGTGCCAGCAGCTTTTCCACCGGACTAGCGGAAACCCAAGAGACCCAGTACTTC.

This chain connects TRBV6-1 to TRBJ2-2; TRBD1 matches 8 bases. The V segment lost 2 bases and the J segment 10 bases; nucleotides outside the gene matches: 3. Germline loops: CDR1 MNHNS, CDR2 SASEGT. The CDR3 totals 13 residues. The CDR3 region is CASSESGGVELFF. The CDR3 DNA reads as TGTGCCAGCAGTGAATCAGGGGGCGTGGAGCTGTTTTTT.

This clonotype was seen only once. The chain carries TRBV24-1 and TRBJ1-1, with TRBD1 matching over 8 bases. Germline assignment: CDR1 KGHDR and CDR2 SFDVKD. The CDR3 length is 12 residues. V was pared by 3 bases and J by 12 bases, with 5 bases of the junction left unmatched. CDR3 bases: TGTGCCACCAGTGATCCAGGGGGCGCTCCTTTCTTT. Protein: CATSDPGGAPFF.

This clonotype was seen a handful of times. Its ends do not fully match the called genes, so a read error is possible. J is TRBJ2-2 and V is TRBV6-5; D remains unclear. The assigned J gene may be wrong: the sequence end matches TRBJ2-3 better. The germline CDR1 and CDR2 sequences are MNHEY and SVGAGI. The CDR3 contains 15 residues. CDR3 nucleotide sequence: TGTGCCAGCAGACTCCAGTCTGTGATTACAGATGCGCAGTATTTT. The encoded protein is CASRLQSVITDAQYF.

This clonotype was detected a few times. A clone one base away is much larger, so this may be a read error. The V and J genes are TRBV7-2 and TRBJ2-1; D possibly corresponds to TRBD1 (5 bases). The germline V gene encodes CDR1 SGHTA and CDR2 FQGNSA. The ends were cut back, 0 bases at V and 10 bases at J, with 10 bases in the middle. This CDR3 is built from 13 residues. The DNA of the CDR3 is TGTGCCAGCAGCTTAGCAGGGGTGGGGGAGCAGTTCTTC. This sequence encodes CASSLAGVGEQFF.

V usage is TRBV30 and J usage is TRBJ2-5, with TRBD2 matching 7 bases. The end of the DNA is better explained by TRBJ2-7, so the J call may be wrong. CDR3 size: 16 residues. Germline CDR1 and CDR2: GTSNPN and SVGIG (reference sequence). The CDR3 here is CAWRVLGGASGYEQYF. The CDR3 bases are TGTGCCTGGAGGGTACTGGGAGGGGCCTCAGGCTACGAGCAGTACTTC.

CDR3 DNA: TGTGCTAGTGGTCCCGCAGTCACGCAGTATTTT. This translates into CASGPAVTQYF. This rearrangement joins TRBV12-5 to TRBJ2-3, with unresolved D. Trimming removed 5 bases from V and 9 bases from J, with 9 bases in between. The CDR3 is 11 residues long. Germline lookup yields CDR1 LGHNT and CDR2 FRNRAP.

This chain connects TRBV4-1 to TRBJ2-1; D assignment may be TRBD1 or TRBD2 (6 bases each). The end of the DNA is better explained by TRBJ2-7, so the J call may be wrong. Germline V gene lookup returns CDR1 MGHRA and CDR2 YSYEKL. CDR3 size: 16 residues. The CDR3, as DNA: TGCGCCAGCGGGGGCCTCGGGGGAGGCGTCAGGGATACGCAGTACTTC. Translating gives CASGGLGGGVRDTQYF.

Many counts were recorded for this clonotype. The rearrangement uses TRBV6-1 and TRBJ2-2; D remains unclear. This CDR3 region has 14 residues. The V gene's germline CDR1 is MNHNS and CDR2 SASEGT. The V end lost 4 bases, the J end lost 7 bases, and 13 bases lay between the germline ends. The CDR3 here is CASSASWESGELFF. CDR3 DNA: TGTGCCAGCAGTGCCTCATGGGAAAGCGGGGAGCTGTTTTTT.

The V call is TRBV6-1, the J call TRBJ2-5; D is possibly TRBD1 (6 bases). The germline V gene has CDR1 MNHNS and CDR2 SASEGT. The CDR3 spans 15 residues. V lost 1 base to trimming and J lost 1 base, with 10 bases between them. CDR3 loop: CASSEGSGAQETQYF. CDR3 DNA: TGTGCCAGCAGTGAAGGGTCAGGGGCCCAAGAGACCCAGTACTTC.

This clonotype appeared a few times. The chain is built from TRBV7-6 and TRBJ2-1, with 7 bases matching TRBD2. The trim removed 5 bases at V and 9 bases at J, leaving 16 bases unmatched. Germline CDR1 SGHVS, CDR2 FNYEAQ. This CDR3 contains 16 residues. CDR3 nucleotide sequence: TGTGCCAGCAGCCCTATCCTCGCGGGAGTCGGTCCTGAGCAGTTCTTC. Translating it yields CASSPILAGVGPEQFF. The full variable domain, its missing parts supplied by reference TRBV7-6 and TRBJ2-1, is GAGVSQSPRYKVTKRGQDVALRCDPISGHVSLYWYRQALGQGPEFLTYFNYEAQQDKSGLPNDRFSAERPEGSISTLTIQRTEQRDSAMYRCASSPILAGVGPEQFFGPGTRLTVL.

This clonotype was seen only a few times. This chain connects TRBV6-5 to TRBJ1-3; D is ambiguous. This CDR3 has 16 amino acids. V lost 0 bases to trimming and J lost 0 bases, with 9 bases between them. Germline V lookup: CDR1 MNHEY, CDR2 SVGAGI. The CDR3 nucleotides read TGTGCCAGCAGTTACTCCAGGCCCACCTCTGGAAACACCATATATTTT. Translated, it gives CASSYSRPTSGNTIYF.

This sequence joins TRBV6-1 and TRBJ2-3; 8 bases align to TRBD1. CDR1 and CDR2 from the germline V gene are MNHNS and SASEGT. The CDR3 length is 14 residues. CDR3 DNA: TGTGGCGGCAGGGGGCTGGGTGGAAAAAATACGCAGTATTTT. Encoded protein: CGGRGLGGKNTQYF.

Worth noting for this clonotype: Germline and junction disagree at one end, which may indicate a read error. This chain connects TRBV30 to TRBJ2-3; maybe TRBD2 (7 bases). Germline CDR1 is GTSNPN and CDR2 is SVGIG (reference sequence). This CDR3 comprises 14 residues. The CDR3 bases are TGTGCGTGGCGCGGGGGCCGGGACACAGATACCCAGTATTTC. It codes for CAWRGGRDTDTQYF.